This TCR beta chain emerged from a study of cytomegalovirus exposure and HLA in healthy donors. The PCR employed 60 Vbeta primers together with 13 Jbeta primers. Profiling relied on immunoSEQ multiplex PCR, and the TCRdb table lists in-frame clones only, not all of them. Among 150,000 to 200,000 clones listed, roughly 70% were seen once. Sequencing used PBMCs. The clonotype originates from a male donor in good health and CMV-seronegative.

CDR3 loop: CASSYSRGGETQYF. The CDR3 DNA sequence: TGTGCCAGCAGTTACTCCCGCGGCGGTGAGACCCAGTACTTC. The V and J genes are TRBV6-5 and TRBJ2-5, with no clear D. V was clipped by 0 bases and J by 5 bases, with 10 bases between them. Germline CDR1 MNHEY, CDR2 SVGAGI. This CDR3 comprises 14 residues.